A single sample is the source of the 15 T cell receptor beta chains below, sequenced in a study of beta chain features in type 1 diabetes. The sequenced template was cDNA made from the entire isolated RNA. Assay used: immunoSEQ multiplex PCR; TCRdb lists only in-frame clones, some missing. Of around 500,000 clones in the sample, over 10% were seen once. The material sequenced was naive CD4+ T cells from blood. Every receptor here comes from a woman aged 18-30 years in good health.

This sequence joins TRBV6-5 and TRBJ1-1; 8 bases match TRBD1. There are 16 residues in the CDR3. J lost 3 bases, V lost 2 bases, and 8 bases had no gene match. The germline gives CDR1 MNHEY, CDR2 SVGAGI. CDR3 nucleotides: TGTGCCAGCAGTTACAGGAAGTTGACAGGGGACACTGAAGCTTTCTTT. It codes for CASSYRKLTGDTEAFF.

This clone has just a few counts. The V and J genes are TRBV18 and TRBJ2-7, with TRBD1 matching over 12 bases. The germline V gene has CDR1 KGHSH and CDR2 LQKENI. This CDR3 contains 15 residues. Trimming cost V 3 bases and J 7 bases; bases outside gene matches: 7. The DNA for the CDR3 is TGTGCCAGCTCACCTGTCGGGACAGGGGGCGATGAGCAGTACGTC. This encodes CASSPVGTGGDEQYV.

This clone was found a few times. The chain recombines TRBV18 with TRBJ2-7, with D possibly being TRBD2 (6 bases). This CDR3 is 13 amino acids long. CDR1 and CDR2 (germline): KGHSH, LQKENI. The ends were cut back, 3 bases at V and 4 bases at J, with 10 bases in the middle. CDR3 DNA: TGTGCCAGCTCACCGGTGGGGGGATACGAGCAGTACGTC. This codes for CASSPVGGYEQYV.

This chain joins TRBV4-2 and TRBJ2-1; D is unclear. Germline CDR1 LGHNA, CDR2 YNFKEQ. Trimming took off 0 bases at V and 5 bases at J, with 14 bases between the two ends. The CDR3 consists of 16 residues. The CDR3 DNA reads TGTGCCAGCAGCCAAGAACCGGTATTCGGTAACAATGAGCAGTTCTTC. Translated, it gives CASSQEPVFGNNEQFF.

In its sample, this clone was seen a few times. The rearrangement links TRBV6-1 to TRBJ2-5; D is ambiguous. Between the trimmed V and J ends, which lost 0 bases and 5 bases, there was a span of 10 bases. Germline assignment: CDR1 MNHNS and CDR2 SASEGT. This CDR3 is built from 14 residues. The CDR3, as DNA: TGTGCCAGCAGTGAAGCCCATTCTGGGGAGACCCAGTACTTC. Amino acids: CASSEAHSGETQYF.

The chain joins TRBV6-5 to TRBJ1-1; D not resolved. V lost 7 bases to trimming and J lost 1 base, with 4 bases between them. The CDR3 has 11 residues. Germline CDR1 MNHEY, CDR2 SVGAGI. CDR3: CASTRNTEAFF. The DNA for the CDR3 is TGTGCCAGCACCCGGAACACTGAAGCTTTCTTT.

This clone showed up just a few times. The J gene is TRBJ2-1, the V gene TRBV28; D perhaps matches TRBD1 (5 bases). With 5 bases removed from V and 0 bases from J, the gap between germline ends came to 14 bases. The length of the CDR3 is 16 residues. Germline lookup yields CDR1 MDHEN and CDR2 SYDVKM. In DNA form, the CDR3 reads TGTGCCAGCAGTCCTCTTAGGGGCGGCTCCTACAATGAGCAGTTCTTC. Its translation: CASSPLRGGSYNEQFF.

The genes are TRBV6-6 and TRBJ1-5; maybe TRBD1 (5 bases). Germline CDR1 is MNHNY and CDR2 is SVGAGI (reference sequence). V was cut by 8 bases and J by 4 bases, with 12 bases left in between. The CDR3 runs 13 residues. The CDR3 here is CASDGTFNQPQHF. CDR3 DNA: TGTGCCAGCGATGGGACTTTTAATCAGCCCCAGCATTTT.

V is TRBV6-5 and J is TRBJ1-2; weak D call: TRBD1 (5 bases). Germline values: CDR1 MNHEY, CDR2 SVGAGI. This CDR3 has 12 amino acids. The V and J ends lost 8 bases and 2 bases respectively, with 9 bases between them. CDR3 amino acids: CASRTGNYGYTF. The CDR3, as DNA: TGTGCCAGCCGAACAGGCAACTATGGCTACACCTTC.

This clone was seen more than once but under ten times. The V call is TRBV7-2, the J call TRBJ1-4; D gene ambiguous. Trimming removed 1 base from V and 0 bases from J, with 3 bases in between. The CDR3 loop spans 14 amino acids. Germline values: CDR1 SGHTA, CDR2 FQGNSA. The chain's CDR3 is CASSLESTNEKLFF. The CDR3 nucleotides read TGTGCCAGCAGCTTAGAGTCAACTAATGAAAAACTGTTTTTT.

This clone appeared a few times. The chain employs TRBV29-1 and TRBJ2-1; 7 bases are shared with TRBD2. Germline V gene sequence: CDR1 SQVTM, CDR2 ANQGSEA. V was pared by 4 bases and J by 3 bases, with 9 bases of the junction left unmatched. This CDR3 comprises 15 residues. CDR3 sequence (DNA): TGCAGCGTTGGTCGAAGCGGGGCGGGCTACAATGAGCAGTTCTTC. Residues: CSVGRSGAGYNEQFF.

This clone was picked up a small number of times. The rearrangement uses TRBV9 and TRBJ1-3; the D is unclear. The CDR3 has 14 amino acids. Germline V gene lookup returns CDR1 SGDLS and CDR2 YYNGEE. V gave up 0 bases and J gave up 4 bases, with 8 bases separating them. CDR3 residues: CASSVVDGGNTIYF. The DNA of the CDR3 is TGTGCCAGCAGCGTAGTGGACGGAGGAAACACCATATATTTT.

The V call is TRBV10-3, the J call TRBJ1-2; no definite D call. Per germline, CDR1 ENHRY and CDR2 SYGVKD. Trimming took off 0 bases at V and 3 bases at J, with 8 bases between the two ends. The CDR3 has 14 residues. The CDR3 sequence: CAISESREYYGYTF. CDR3 nucleotide sequence: TGTGCCATCAGTGAGTCTAGAGAATACTATGGCTACACCTTC.

This clone was seen more than once but under ten times. The rearrangement links TRBV9 to TRBJ2-2; D gene uncertain. This CDR3 is built from 12 residues. CDR1 and CDR2 from the germline V gene are SGDLS and YYNGEE. V was trimmed by 1 base and J by 6 bases, leaving 4 bases between them. The CDR3 DNA follows: TGTGCCAGCAGCGTAACCCCCGGGGAGCTGTTTTTT. It codes for CASSVTPGELFF. Looking up the rest from reference TRBV9 and TRBJ2-2 gives the full variable domain: DSGVTQTPKHLITATGQRVTLRCSPRSGDLSVYWYQQSLDQGLQFLIQYYNGEERAKGNILERFSAQQFPDLHSELNLSSLELGDSALYFCASSVTPGELFFGEGSRLTVL.

This rearrangement joins TRBV7-9 to TRBJ2-7; TRBD2 matches at 10 bases. CDR3 size: 17 residues. V lost 5 bases, J lost 2 bases, and 12 bases stayed unmatched. From germline, CDR1 is SEHNR and CDR2 FQNEAQ (reference sequence). CDR3 loop: CASSKEPEGLAAYEQYF. The CDR3 coding sequence is TGTGCCAGCAGCAAAGAACCCGAAGGACTAGCGGCCTACGAGCAGTACTTC.